The rows below give T cell receptor beta chains drawn from one sample of a study of blood T cell repertoires in COVID-19. Sequencing was performed with immunoSEQ multiplex PCR; in TCRdb, only in-frame clones are kept and a portion is missing. The sample shows roughly 53,000 clones, 86% of them seen only once. The sample consisted of peripheral blood. The receptors were gathered from a human donor in a cohort sampled during active COVID-19. Each CDR3 is given with its conserved first and last residue. D genes are given only for firm matches. Part of the rows lack a size; the others show once, few, many or a class for expanded clones.

TRBV19	TRBJ2-7	TRBD2	-	CASSIPSGANEQYF	TGTGCCAGTAGTATACCTAGCGGGGCCAACGAGCAGTACTTC
TRBV2	TRBJ2-1	TRBD2	-	CASSGRTSGADEQFF	TGTGCCAGCAGTGGTAGGACTAGCGGGGCGGATGAGCAGTTCTTC
TRBV5-1	TRBJ2-7	-	few	CASSYFSQPSEQYF	TGCGCCAGCAGCTATTTCTCACAACCCTCCGAGCAGTACTTC
TRBV10-3	TRBJ1-5	-	once	CAIRATGNQPQHF	TGTGCCATCAGGGCAACAGGCAATCAGCCCCAGCATTTT
TRBV18	TRBJ2-7	-	few	CASSPRQVNYEQYF	TGTGCCAGCTCACCGAGACAGGTTAACTACGAGCAGTACTTC
TRBV7-2	TRBJ2-2	-	once	CASRPQGSGTGELFF	TGTGCCAGCAGGCCTCAGGGGTCGGGTACCGGGGAGCTGTTTTTT
TRBV18	TRBJ1-2	-	-	CASSPRQIYGYTF	TGTGCCAGCTCACCGCGACAGATCTATGGCTACACCTTC
TRBV5-1	TRBJ2-3	TRBD2	-	CASSRGGRAGLPDTQYF	TGCGCCAGCAGCCGGGGGGGTCGGGCAGGTTTACCAGATACGCAGTATTTT
TRBV5-4	TRBJ2-5	TRBD2	-	CASSLALAGVRETQYF	TGTGCCAGCAGCTTGGCTCTAGCGGGAGTTCGAGAGACCCAGTACTTC
TRBV9	TRBJ1-1	-	once	CASSARGGTTEAFF	TGTGCCAGCAGCGCCCGGGGGGGGACCACTGAAGCTTTCTTT
TRBV6-5	TRBJ1-5	-	-	CASSYRGDYSNQPQHF	TGTGCCAGCAGTTACAGGGGTGATTATAGCAATCAGCCCCAGCATTTT
TRBV29-1	TRBJ2-5	-	-	CSVAQGPETQYF	TGCAGCGTTGCCCAGGGTCCAGAGACCCAGTACTTC
TRBV3-1/TRBV3-2	TRBJ2-3	TRBD1	-	CASSQGRVTGGTDTQYF	TGTGCCAGCAGCCAAGGGCGTGTTACAGGGGGTACAGATACGCAGTATTTT
TRBV10-3	TRBJ1-2	-	-	CAISADKSYGYTF	TGTGCCATCAGCGCAGACAAAAGCTATGGCTACACCTTC
TRBV5-4	TRBJ2-7	TRBD2	-	CASSFGGSSYEQYF	TGTGCCAGCAGCTTCGGCGGGAGCTCCTACGAGCAGTACTTC
TRBV2	TRBJ2-5	TRBD2	-	CASSEGLAGVVTQYF	TGTGCCAGCAGTGAGGGACTAGCGGGGGTGGTGACCCAGTACTTC
TRBV19	TRBJ1-1	TRBD1	once	CASRHGTGRNTEAFF	TGTGCCAGTAGGCACGGGACAGGGAGGAACACTGAAGCTTTCTTT
TRBV2	TRBJ1-5	-	-	CASEQDSNQPQHF	TGTGCCAGTGAACAGGATAGCAATCAGCCCCAGCATTTT
TRBV21-1	TRBJ2-7	-	once	CASSKARDSPHYEQYF	TGTGCCAGCAGCAAAGCTCGGGACAGTCCCCACTACGAGCAGTACTTC
TRBV5-1	TRBJ1-2	-	-	CASSLAPGTLGYTF	TGCGCCAGCAGCTTGGCTCCGGGGACACTTGGCTACACCTTC
TRBV5-1	TRBJ1-5	-	-	CASSRGFGQPQHF	TGCGCCAGCAGCCGGGGGTTTGGACAGCCCCAGCATTTT
TRBV6-5	TRBJ2-7	-	-	CASSSRETGAYEQYF	TGTGCCAGCAGTTCCAGAGAAACGGGGGCCTACGAGCAGTACTTC
TRBV24-1	TRBJ2-2	TRBD2	-	CATSDPTSGRSNTGELFF	TGTGCCACCAGTGATCCGACTAGCGGGAGGTCGAACACCGGGGAGCTGTTTTTT
TRBV19	TRBJ2-3	TRBD2	-	CASSSQRESWTDTQYF	TGTGCCAGTAGTTCCCAGCGGGAGAGTTGGACAGATACGCAGTATTTT
TRBV27	TRBJ2-5	-	-	CASSPTSAETQYF	TGTGCCAGCAGTCCGACTAGTGCGGAGACCCAGTACTTC
TRBV24-1	TRBJ1-2	-	-	CATSDAQIGYTF	TGTGCCACCAGTGATGCCCAGATCGGCTACACCTTC
TRBV28	TRBJ2-3	TRBD2	-	CASVRSGLAGFYF	TGTGCCAGTGTTCGGAGTGGCCTAGCGGGATTCTATTTT
TRBV18	TRBJ1-4	-	-	CASSPRAATNEKLFF	TGTGCCAGCTCACCACGGGCAGCAACTAATGAAAAACTGTTTTTT
TRBV5-4	TRBJ1-2	-	-	CASSSDSYGYTF	TGTGCCAGCAGCTCCGACAGCTATGGCTACACCTTC
TRBV5-1	TRBJ2-5	-	-	CASSLARASSKETQYF	TGCGCCAGCAGCTTGGCCCGAGCGTCCAGCAAAGAGACCCAGTACTTC
TRBV3-1/TRBV3-2	TRBJ1-4	-	-	CASSQDRGSLGEKLFF	TGTGCCAGCAGCCAAGATCGGGGGAGTTTGGGTGAAAAACTGTTTTTT
TRBV5-1	TRBJ1-1	-	-	CASSLQRDTEAFF	TGCGCCAGCAGCTTGCAGAGGGACACTGAAGCTTTCTTT
TRBV18	TRBJ1-4	-	-	CASLGGPFLTTEKLFF	TGTGCCAGCTTGGGAGGACCTTTCCTAACCACTGAAAAACTGTTTTTT
TRBV10-3	TRBJ1-5	-	-	CAISAGNDQPQHF	TGTGCCATCAGTGCAGGGAATGATCAGCCCCAGCATTTT
TRBV5-1	TRBJ2-1	-	-	CASSLTGNEQFF	TGCGCCAGCAGCTTGACGGGCAATGAGCAGTTCTTC
TRBV25-1	TRBJ1-4	TRBD1	-	CASRTGLGLEKLFF	TGTGCCAGCAGGACAGGGTTGGGGCTTGAAAAACTGTTTTTT
TRBV2	TRBJ1-3	-	-	CASSEQGRGNTIYF	TGTGCCAGCAGTGAACAGGGGCGTGGAAACACCATATATTTT
TRBV5-1	TRBJ1-4	-	-	CASSLRGGGNEKLFF	TGCGCCAGCAGCTTGCGTGGGGGAGGGAATGAAAAACTGTTTTTT
TRBV5-1	TRBJ2-3	-	-	CASRSGDSADTQYF	TGCGCCAGCAGGTCGGGGGACAGCGCAGATACGCAGTATTTT
TRBV29-1	TRBJ2-7	TRBD2	-	CSVGEGFSSEQYF	TGCAGCGTTGGGGAGGGGTTTTCATCCGAGCAGTACTTC
TRBV6-6	TRBJ1-1	-	-	CASGQTGF	TGTGCCAGTGGACAGACGGGTTTT
TRBV7-6	TRBJ2-1	-	-	CASSNRDGGEQFF	TGTGCCAGCAGCAATAGAGATGGAGGAGAGCAGTTCTTC
TRBV5-1	TRBJ2-2	-	-	CASSLARQSTGELFF	TGCGCCAGCAGCTTGGCGCGACAGTCCACCGGGGAGCTGTTTTTT
TRBV7-9	TRBJ2-7	TRBD1	once	CASSLGGQHEQYF	TGTGCCAGCAGCCTAGGGGGACAGCACGAGCAGTACTTC
TRBV7-9	TRBJ2-3	-	-	CASSLAISTDTQYF	TGTGCCAGCAGCTTAGCTATATCCACAGATACGCAGTATTTT
TRBV27	TRBJ1-5	TRBD1	-	CASSPTGGVGQPQHF	TGTGCCAGCAGTCCAACAGGGGGCGTGGGACAGCCCCAGCATTTT
TRBV28	TRBJ2-2	-	-	CASRVRTAGELFF	TGTGCCAGCAGGGTACGGACAGCCGGGGAGCTGTTTTTT
TRBV29-1	TRBJ1-4	-	-	CSVVGKGLGAEKLFF	TGCAGCGTTGTAGGGAAGGGTTTGGGGGCGGAAAAACTGTTTTTT
TRBV5-1	TRBJ2-7	TRBD1	-	CASSLAAGQGGEQYF	TGCGCCAGCAGCTTGGCTGCGGGACAGGGGGGCGAGCAGTACTTC
TRBV6-1	TRBJ1-1	TRBD1	-	CASSVRGTGVTGNTEAFF	TGTGCCAGCAGTGTCCGCGGGACAGGGGTTACGGGGAACACTGAAGCTTTCTTT
TRBV5-1	TRBJ2-3	TRBD2	-	CASSLGLAGYLDTQYF	TGCGCCAGCAGCTTGGGTCTAGCGGGCTATTTGGATACGCAGTATTTT
TRBV4-2	TRBJ2-5	-	once	CASSQVGSQDQETQYF	TGTGCCAGCAGCCAAGTTGGATCCCAGGACCAAGAGACCCAGTACTTC
TRBV4-2	TRBJ2-4	TRBD2	-	CASSHSSGGARNIQYF	TGTGCCAGCAGCCACTCTAGCGGGGGGGCTAGAAACATTCAGTACTTC
TRBV29-1	TRBJ1-5	-	-	CSVSSGNQPQHF	TGCAGCGTTTCATCCGGTAATCAGCCCCAGCATTTT
TRBV5-8	TRBJ1-2	-	-	CASSLPARISLDYGYTF	TGTGCCAGCAGCTTGCCAGCCAGGATATCACTGGACTATGGCTACACCTTC
TRBV11-3	TRBJ2-3	-	-	CASIVRRPYTDTQYF	TGTGCCAGCATTGTGCGGAGGCCGTACACAGATACGCAGTATTTT
TRBV9	TRBJ1-1	-	-	CASSVEWWGGGSTEAFF	TGTGCCAGCAGCGTAGAGTGGTGGGGAGGGGGAAGCACTGAAGCTTTCTTT